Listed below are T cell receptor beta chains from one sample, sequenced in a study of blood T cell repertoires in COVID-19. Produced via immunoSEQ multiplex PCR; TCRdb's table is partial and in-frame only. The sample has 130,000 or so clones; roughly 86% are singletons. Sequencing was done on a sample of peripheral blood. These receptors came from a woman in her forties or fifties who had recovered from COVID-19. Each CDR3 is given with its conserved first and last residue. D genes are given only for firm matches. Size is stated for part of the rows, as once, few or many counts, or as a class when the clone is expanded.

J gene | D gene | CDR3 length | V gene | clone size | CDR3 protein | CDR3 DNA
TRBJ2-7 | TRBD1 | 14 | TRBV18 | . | CASSPGTGAYEQYF | TGTGCCAGCTCGCCCGGGACAGGGGCCTACGAGCAGTACTTC
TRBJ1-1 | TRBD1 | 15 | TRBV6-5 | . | CASSFIRTGNTEAFF | TGTGCCAGCAGTTTCATCCGGACAGGGAACACTGAAGCTTTCTTT
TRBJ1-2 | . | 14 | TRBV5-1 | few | CASSLDQGRLGYTF | TGCGCCAGCAGCTTAGATCAGGGGCGGCTTGGCTACACCTTC
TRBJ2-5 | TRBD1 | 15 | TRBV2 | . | CASSELGTERETQYF | TGTGCCAGCAGTGAATTGGGGACAGAAAGAGAGACCCAGTACTTC
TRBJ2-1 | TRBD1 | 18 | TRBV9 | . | CASSVVFGGTGIYNEQFF | TGTGCCAGCAGCGTAGTCTTTGGAGGGACAGGGATCTACAATGAGCAGTTCTTC
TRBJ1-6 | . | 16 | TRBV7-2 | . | CASSLVGRQGLPPLHF | TGTGCCAGCAGCTTAGTCGGAAGGCAGGGCCTCCCCCCCCTCCACTTT
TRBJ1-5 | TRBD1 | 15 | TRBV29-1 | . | CSVSGTGDTGQPQHF | TGCAGCGTTAGTGGGACAGGGGATACTGGTCAGCCCCAGCATTTT
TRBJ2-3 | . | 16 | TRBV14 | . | CASSQEYRQVTDTQYF | TGTGCCAGCAGCCAAGAATACCGACAGGTCACAGATACGCAGTATTTT
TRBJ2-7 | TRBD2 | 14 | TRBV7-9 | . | CASSFETSGGLGYF | TGTGCCAGCAGCTTTGAGACTAGCGGGGGTCTTGGCTACTTC
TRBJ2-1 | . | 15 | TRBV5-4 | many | CASSLDQGSYNEQFF | TGTGCCAGCAGCTTGGACCAGGGCTCCTACAATGAGCAGTTCTTC
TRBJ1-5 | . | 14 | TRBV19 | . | CASSVPRGNQPQHF | TGTGCCAGTAGTGTCCCACGGGGCAATCAGCCCCAGCATTTT
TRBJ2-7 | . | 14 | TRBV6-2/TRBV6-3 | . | CASSPQGLQYEQYF | TGTGCCAGCAGTCCCCAAGGACTACAATACGAGCAGTACTTC
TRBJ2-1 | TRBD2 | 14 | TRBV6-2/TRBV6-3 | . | CASSPSGRDNEQFF | TGTGCCAGCAGCCCAAGCGGGAGGGACAATGAGCAGTTCTTC
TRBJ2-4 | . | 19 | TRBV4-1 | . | CASSQGGVQGSRAKNIQYF | TGCGCCAGCAGCCAAGGGGGTGTACAGGGCAGCCGAGCCAAAAACATTCAGTACTTC
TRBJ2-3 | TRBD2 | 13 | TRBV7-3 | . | CASGAGGTDTQYF | TGTGCCAGCGGGGCGGGAGGCACAGATACGCAGTATTTT
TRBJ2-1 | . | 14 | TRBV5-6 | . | CASSLDRTYNEQFF | TGTGCCAGCAGCTTGGACAGAACCTACAATGAGCAGTTCTTC
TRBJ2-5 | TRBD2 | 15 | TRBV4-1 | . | CASSQRLADQETQYF | TGCGCCAGCAGCCAAAGACTAGCGGACCAAGAGACCCAGTACTTC
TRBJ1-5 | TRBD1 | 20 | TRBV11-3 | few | CASSFPRRDRKNHSNQPQHF | TGTGCCAGCAGCTTCCCCCGAAGGGACAGGAAAAACCATAGCAATCAGCCCCAGCATTTT
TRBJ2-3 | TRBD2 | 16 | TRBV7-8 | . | CASSSLAGVVQDTQYF | TGTGCCAGCAGCTCTCTAGCGGGAGTGGTCCAAGATACGCAGTATTTT
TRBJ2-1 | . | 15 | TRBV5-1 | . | CASSPEGAAYNEQFF | TGCGCCAGCAGCCCGGAGGGGGCGGCCTACAATGAGCAGTTCTTC
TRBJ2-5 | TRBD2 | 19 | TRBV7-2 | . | CASSLRRLTIGLVTETQYF | TGTGCCAGCAGCTTAAGACGACTCACCATCGGACTAGTGACCGAGACCCAGTACTTC
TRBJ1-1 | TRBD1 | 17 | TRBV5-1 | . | CASSFGTGGMMYTEAFF | TGCGCCAGCAGCTTCGGGACAGGGGGAATGATGTACACTGAAGCTTTCTTT
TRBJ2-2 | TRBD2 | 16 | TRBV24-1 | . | CATTPTSGRFSGELFF | TGTGCCACCACTCCCACGAGCGGGAGATTTTCCGGGGAGCTGTTTTTT
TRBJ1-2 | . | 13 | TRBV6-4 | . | CASRATVKGGYTF | TGTGCCAGCAGGGCGACAGTTAAGGGCGGCTACACCTTC
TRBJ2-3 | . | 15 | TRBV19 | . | CASSIGEVITDTQYF | TGTGCCAGTAGTATCGGGGAGGTAATTACAGATACGCAGTATTTT
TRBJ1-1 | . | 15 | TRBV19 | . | CASSPQGWENTEAFF | TGTGCCAGTAGTCCACAGGGCTGGGAGAACACTGAAGCTTTCTTT
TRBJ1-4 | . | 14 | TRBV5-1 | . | CASSLSGANEKLFF | TGCGCCAGCAGCTTGAGCGGAGCTAATGAAAAACTGTTTTTT
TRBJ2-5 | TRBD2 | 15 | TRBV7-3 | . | CASSPGTSGSETQYF | TGTGCCAGCAGCCCCGGGACTAGCGGGAGTGAGACCCAGTACTTC
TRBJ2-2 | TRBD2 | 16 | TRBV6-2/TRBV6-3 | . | CASSPLAGGNPGELFF | TGTGCCAGCAGCCCTCTAGCGGGGGGTAACCCCGGGGAGCTGTTTTTT
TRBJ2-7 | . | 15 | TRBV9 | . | CASSVDGRFSYEQYF | TGTGCCAGCAGCGTAGATGGCCGATTCTCCTACGAGCAGTACTTC
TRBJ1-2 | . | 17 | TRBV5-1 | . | CASSSTGRGPRNYGYTF | TGCGCCAGCAGCTCGACAGGTCGGGGTCCGAGAAACTATGGCTACACCTTC
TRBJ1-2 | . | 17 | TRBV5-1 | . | CASSLGQLSNYGYGYTF | TGCGCCAGCAGCTTAGGACAGCTTTCTAACTATGGCTATGGCTACACCTTC
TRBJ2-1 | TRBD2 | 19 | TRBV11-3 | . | CASSSPLSGLRAFYNEQFF | TGTGCCAGCAGCTCCCCTCTTAGCGGGCTAAGGGCCTTCTACAATGAGCAGTTCTTC
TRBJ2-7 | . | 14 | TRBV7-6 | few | CASSPVDSPYEQYF | TGTGCCAGCAGCCCCGTGGACAGCCCCTACGAGCAGTACTTC
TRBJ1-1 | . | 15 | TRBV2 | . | CASTNSAVTGTEAFF | TGTGCCAGCACCAACTCAGCGGTTACGGGCACTGAAGCTTTCTTT
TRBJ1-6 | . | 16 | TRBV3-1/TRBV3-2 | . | CASSQFRDSYNSPLHF | TGTGCCAGCAGCCAATTCCGGGACTCCTATAATTCACCCCTCCACTTT
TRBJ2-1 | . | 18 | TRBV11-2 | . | CASSPGQLSSFAYNEQFF | TGTGCCAGCAGCCCCGGACAGTTGTCCTCGTTTGCCTACAATGAGCAGTTCTTC
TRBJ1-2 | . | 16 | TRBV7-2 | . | CASSLDDSTAGYGYTF | TGTGCCAGCAGCTTAGACGACAGCACAGCGGGCTATGGCTACACCTTC
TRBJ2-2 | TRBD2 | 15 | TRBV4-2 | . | CASSQGLAGSGELFF | TGTGCCAGCAGCCAGGGACTAGCGGGATCAGGGGAGCTGTTTTTT
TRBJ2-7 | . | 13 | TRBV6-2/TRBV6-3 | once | CASSPTNEYEQYF | TGTGCCAGCAGCCCCACGAACGAGTACGAGCAGTACTTC
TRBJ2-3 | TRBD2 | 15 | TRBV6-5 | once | CASSYGRWAGGTQYF | TGTGCCAGCAGTTATGGGCGGTGGGCCGGGGGGACGCAGTATTTT
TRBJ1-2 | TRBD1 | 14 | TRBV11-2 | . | CASSFGTGVYGYTF | TGTGCCAGCAGCTTTGGGACAGGGGTCTATGGCTACACCTTC
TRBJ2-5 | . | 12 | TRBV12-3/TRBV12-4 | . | CASSFAGQTQYF | TGTGCCAGCAGTTTTGCGGGGCAGACCCAGTACTTC
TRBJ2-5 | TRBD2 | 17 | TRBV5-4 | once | CASSLASGRRGKETQYF | TGTGCCAGCAGCTTGGCCAGCGGGAGAAGAGGAAAAGAGACCCAGTACTTC
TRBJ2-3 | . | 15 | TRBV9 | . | CASSVTGDSTDTQYF | TGTGCCAGCAGCGTAACGGGAGACAGCACAGATACGCAGTATTTT
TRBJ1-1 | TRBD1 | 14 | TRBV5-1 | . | CASSARQGNTEAFF | TGCGCCAGCAGCGCTAGACAGGGGAACACTGAAGCTTTCTTT
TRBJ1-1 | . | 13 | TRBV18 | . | CASSLDRNTEAFF | TGTGCCAGCTCACTGGACAGAAACACTGAAGCTTTCTTT
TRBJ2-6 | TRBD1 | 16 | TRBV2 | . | CASSPGGTSGANVLTF | TGTGCCAGCAGCCCAGGGGGCACGTCTGGGGCCAACGTCCTGACTTTC
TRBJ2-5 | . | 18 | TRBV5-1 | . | CASSLAVSEALLQETQYF | TGCGCCAGCAGCTTGGCCGTGTCAGAGGCACTTTTACAAGAGACCCAGTACTTC
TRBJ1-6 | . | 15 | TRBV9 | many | CASSARSRGNSPLHF | TGTGCCAGCTCCGCTCGGAGTAGGGGCAATTCACCCCTCCACTTT
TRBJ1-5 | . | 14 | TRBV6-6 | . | CASSYDNSNQPQHF | TGTGCCAGCAGTTATGACAATAGCAATCAGCCCCAGCATTTT
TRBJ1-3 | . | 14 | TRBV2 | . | CASSGQYSGNTIYF | TGTGCCAGCAGTGGACAGTACTCTGGAAACACCATATATTTT
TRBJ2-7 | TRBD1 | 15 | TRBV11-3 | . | CASSLVGTGSYEQYF | TGTGCCAGCAGCTTAGTTGGGACAGGCTCCTACGAGCAGTACTTC
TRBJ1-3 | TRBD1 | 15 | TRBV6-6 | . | CASSYPTGSGNTIYF | TGTGCCAGCAGTTACCCGACAGGGTCTGGAAACACCATATATTTT